A single sample is the source of the 26 T cell receptor beta chains below, sequenced in a study of T cells in women clearing cervical HPV infection. Libraries were prepared by immunoSEQ multiplex PCR; TCRdb keeps only in-frame clonotypes and omits some of them. This table holds tens of thousands of clones. The sequenced material came from blood buffy coat. The receptor source for this set is a woman aged 18-69 years with a cervical HPV16 infection that either progressed to CIN3+ or cleared (not recorded which).

To note about this clone: The read terminates 3 residues ahead of where the CDR3 ends, so the germline J gene completes it. V usage is TRBV7-2 and J usage is TRBJ2-1; possibly TRBD1 for D (5 bases). V was shortened by 3 bases and J by 4 bases, with 13 bases between the two germline ends. Germline V gene sequence: CDR1 SGHTA, CDR2 FQGNSA. The CDR3 contains 15 residues. Incomplete CDR3 DNA: TGTGCCAGCAGCTTGGGTCGACAGTTTTACAATGAG. It codes for CASSLGRQFYNE. The full CDR3 reads CASSLGRQFYNEQFF.

Details on this clone: The CDR3 end is not reached by the read, which stops 3 residues before it; the germline J gene fills it in. The sample contains more than one DNA sequence encoding this CDR3. The chain has TRBV5-4 and TRBJ2-5; possibly TRBD1 for D (6 bases). CDR3 length: 14 residues. V gave up 0 bases and J gave up 2 bases, with 8 bases separating them. Per germline, CDR1 SGHNT and CDR2 YYREEE (reference sequence). The part of the CDR3 DNA that was read is TGTGCCAGCAGCTTGGGTAGGGGGCAAGAGACC. Translating gives CASSLGRGQET. In full, the CDR3 reads CASSLGRGQETQYF.

A word on this clone: The CDR3 end is not reached by the read, which stops 3 residues before it; the germline J gene fills it in. The V gene is TRBV7-3, the J gene TRBJ2-6; tentatively, D is TRBD1 (5 bases). The CDR3 has 15 residues. Germline CDR1 SGHTA, CDR2 FQGTGA. Trimming cost V 3 bases and J 2 bases, with 8 bases left between them. The part of the CDR3 DNA that was read is TGTGCCAGCAGCTTGTCCAGGGCTGGGGCCAACGTC. Translation: CASSLSRAGANV. The whole CDR3 sequence is CASSLSRAGANVLTF. Full variable domain (rest looked up from reference TRBV7-3 and TRBJ2-6): GAGVSQTPSNKVTEKGKYVELRCDPISGHTALYWYRQSLGQGPEFLIYFQGTGAADDSGLPNDRFFAVRPEGSVSTLKIQRTERGDSAVYLCASSLSRAGANVLTFGAGSRLTVL.

About this clone itself: With the read ending 3 residues before the CDR3 end, the germline J gene is used to fill in that end. The J gene is TRBJ2-4, the V gene TRBV20-1; tentatively, D is TRBD1 (5 bases). Germline V gene data show CDR1 as DFQATT and CDR2 as SNEGSKA (reference sequence). The CDR3 length is 19 residues. Trimming pared 1 base from V and 1 base from J, leaving 23 bases between. The sequenced part of the CDR3 DNA is TGCAGTGCTAGAGTGTATCTGGACGCATGGCCAGGGGCCAAAAACATT. Amino acid sequence: CSARVYLDAWPGAKNI. The full-length CDR3 reads as CSARVYLDAWPGAKNIQYF.

About this clone itself: The read gets to within 3 residues of the CDR3 end, and the germline J gene fills in the rest. The V gene is TRBV29-1, the J gene TRBJ1-3, with unresolved D. Germline CDR1 and CDR2: SQVTM and ANQGSEA. The CDR3 length is 13 residues. V was clipped by 0 bases and J by 7 bases, with 10 bases between them. CDR3 bases read: TGCAGCGTTGAAGAGGGTAATAGCAACACC. This gives the protein CSVEEGNSNT. The entire CDR3 protein is CSVEEGNSNTIYF. Full variable domain (remainder filled in from reference TRBV29-1 and TRBJ1-3): SAVISQKPSRDICQRGTSLTIQCQVDSQVTMMFWYRQQPGQSLTLIATANQGSEATYESGFVIDKFPISRPNLTFSTLTVSNMSPEDSSIYLCSVEEGNSNTIYFGEGSWLTVV.

To note about this clone: The DNA ends 3 residues before the CDR3 does, and the rest of the CDR3 is filled in from the germline J gene. The J gene is TRBJ2-3, the V gene TRBV7-2, with TRBD2 matching 8 bases. CDR3 length equals 15 residues. Germline V gene sequence: CDR1 SGHTA, CDR2 FQGNSA. V was clipped by 2 bases and J by 1 base; unmatched bases: 2. The part of the CDR3 DNA that was read is TGTGCCAGCAGCTTACTAGCGGGTCGCACAGATACG. Translation: CASSLLAGRTDT. The full CDR3 is CASSLLAGRTDTQYF.

As for this clone: The CDR3 goes on 3 residues after the read ends, and that part is filled in from the germline J gene. V usage is TRBV7-8 and J usage is TRBJ2-1; tentative D call: TRBD2 (6 bases). The CDR3 has 17 residues. CDR1 is SGHVS, CDR2 FQNEAQ, per germline. Trimming took 5 bases from V and 0 from J, leaving 17 bases between them. The CDR3 loop reads CASSRPRDLSSYNEQFF. CDR3 bases read: TGTGCCAGCAGCCGGCCGCGGGACTTATCCTCCTACAATGAG.

As regards this clone: The CDR3 end lies 3 residues beyond the end of the read and is filled in from the germline J gene. V and J are TRBV5-1 and TRBJ2-2; D possibly corresponds to TRBD2 (6 bases). Per germline, CDR1 SGHRS and CDR2 YFSETQ. Trimming stripped 0 bases from V and 8 bases from J, with 17 bases between. CDR3 length: 16 amino acids. The sequenced CDR3 bases are TGCGCCAGCAGCTTGGCAACTAGCCGTTCAACTGGGGAG. Translating gives CASSLATSRSTGE. The CDR3 in its entirety is CASSLATSRSTGELFF.

On this clone: The sequenced fragment ends 3 residues before the CDR3 boundary, so the rest is inferred from the germline J gene. The chain is built from TRBV20-1 and TRBJ2-5, with D tentatively TRBD1 or TRBD2 (5 bases each). The CDR3 extends over 15 amino acids. The V gene lost 0 bases and the J gene lost 2 bases, with 13 bases spanning the gap. The germline V gene encodes CDR1 DFQATT and CDR2 SNEGSKA (reference sequence). Incomplete CDR3 DNA: TGCAGTGCTAGAGATGCGTCCAGGGAGCAAGAGACC. This codes for CSARDASREQET. The complete CDR3 protein is CSARDASREQETQYF.

As for this clone: The DNA ends 3 residues before the CDR3 does, and the rest of the CDR3 is filled in from the germline J gene. This chain joins TRBV20-1 and TRBJ1-1; D ambiguous. The CDR3 has 13 amino acids. CDR1 and CDR2 (germline): DFQATT, SNEGSKA (reference sequence). Trimming pared 3 bases from V and 0 bases from J, leaving 8 bases between. CDR3 sequence: CSASAGLNTEAFF. CDR3 bases read: TGCAGTGCTAGCGCGGGATTGAACACTGAA.

Note on this clone: The read terminates 3 residues ahead of where the CDR3 ends, so the germline J gene completes it. The V gene is TRBV10-2, the J gene TRBJ1-1, with 7 bases identical to TRBD1. Germline assignment: CDR1 WSHSY and CDR2 SAAADI. The CDR3 runs 15 residues. The ends lost 1 base at V and 1 base at J; junction bases unmatched: 3. Partial CDR3 DNA: TGCGCCAGCAGTGAGTGGACAGGAGCGAACACTGAA. It is translated as CASSEWTGANTE. The full CDR3 reads CASSEWTGANTEAFF.

As regards this clone: Coverage ceases 3 residues before the CDR3 finishes, and the germline J gene fills in the end. The chain uses TRBV20-1 and TRBJ2-1; 13 bases match TRBD2. The CDR3 sequence is 15 residues long. V lost 5 bases to trimming and J lost 5 bases; unmatched junction nucleotides: 6. The germline V gene has CDR1 DFQATT and CDR2 SNEGSKA (reference sequence). CDR3 DNA, as far as it was read: TGCAGTGCTCACCTTGGGACTAGCGGGAACAATGAG. It codes for CSAHLGTSGNNE. The full CDR3 sequence reads CSAHLGTSGNNEQFF.

Notes on this clone: Read data end 3 residues before the CDR3 end; the end is taken from the germline J gene. V gene TRBV30 combines with J gene TRBJ2-7; the D gene is possibly TRBD1 (5 bases). Trimming cost V 0 bases and J 3 bases, with 12 bases left between them. The CDR3 loop spans 14 amino acids. CDR1 GTSNPN and CDR2 SVGIG come from the germline V gene (reference sequence). The sequenced part of the CDR3 DNA is TGTGCCTGGAGTGTATTAGGGGTCGTCTACGAG. Amino acids: CAWSVLGVVYE. The entire CDR3 protein reads CAWSVLGVVYEQYF.

In the case of this clone: Coverage ceases 3 residues before the CDR3 finishes, and the germline J gene fills in the end. The rearrangement uses TRBV5-1 and TRBJ1-1; D uncertain. Trimming stripped 3 bases from V and 2 bases from J, with 20 bases between. The CDR3 has 17 residues. Per germline, CDR1 SGHRS and CDR2 YFSETQ. The covered CDR3 bases are TGCGCCAGCAGCTCATTCCCCCCCGGGGAGGGTAACACTGAA. Protein: CASSSFPPGEGNTE. Given in full, the CDR3 is CASSSFPPGEGNTEAFF.

Points on this clone: The read falls 3 residues short of the CDR3 end, and the missing part is taken from the germline J gene. This chain joins TRBV2 and TRBJ2-5; 7 bases are a match to TRBD1. CDR1 is SNHLY and CDR2 is FYNNEI in the germline V gene. CDR3 length: 13 residues. After removal of 5 bases from V and 4 bases from J, the junction contained 4 bases not matched to a gene. Here the CDR3 reads CASSQNRGETQYF. The CDR3 bases that were read are TGTGCCAGCAGTCAAAACAGGGGAGAGACC.

On this clone: Sequencing ends 3 residues short of the CDR3 end; the germline J gene provides the rest. V usage is TRBV3-1 (or the pseudogene TRBV3-2) and J usage is TRBJ2-2; D gene ambiguous. The CDR3 runs to 15 residues. CDR1 and CDR2 (germline): LGHDT, YNNKEL (reference sequence). The V end lost 0 bases, the J end lost 7 bases, and 12 bases lay between the germline ends. CDR3 sequence: CASSQDVLGRGELFF. The covered CDR3 bases are TGTGCCAGCAGCCAAGATGTATTAGGGCGCGGGGAG.

Concerning this clone: The CDR3 end is not reached by the read, which stops 3 residues before it; the germline J gene fills it in. The chain is built from TRBV29-1 and TRBJ2-1, with D perhaps TRBD2 (6 bases). This CDR3 contains 14 residues. Between the trimmed V and J ends, which lost 2 bases and 4 bases, there was a span of 12 bases. In germline, CDR1 is SQVTM, CDR2 ANQGSEA. The sequenced CDR3 bases are TGCAGCGTTGAATATGGGACTTTTTACAATGAG. This translates into CSVEYGTFYNE. The CDR3 in its entirety is CSVEYGTFYNEQFF.

Incomplete CDR3 DNA: TGTGCCAGCAGTCCTTTGAACACCGGGGAG. It specifies CASSPLNTGE. The entire CDR3 protein reads CASSPLNTGELFF. This chain connects TRBV11-2 to TRBJ2-2; D is unclear. Read data end 3 residues before the CDR3 end; the end is taken from the germline J gene. This CDR3 is 13 amino acids long. V was cut by 6 bases and J by 1 base, with 6 bases left in between. Germline CDR1 and CDR2: SGHAT and FQNNGV.

Details on this clone: The read comes to an end 3 residues before the CDR3 does, leaving the germline J gene to fill in the end. The chain carries TRBV4-1 and TRBJ1-5; no clear D. The germline gives CDR1 MGHRA, CDR2 YSYEKL. This CDR3 spans 15 amino acids. The V and J ends lost 4 bases and 4 bases respectively, with 14 bases between them. Incomplete CDR3 DNA: TGCGCCAGCAGCCCTACTAGTCATGGGAATCAGCCC. Residues: CASSPTSHGNQP. The CDR3 as a whole reads CASSPTSHGNQPQHF.

The part of the CDR3 DNA that was read is TGTGCCAGTACCACATCGCCAGAGAGTCTCTATGGC. Translation: CASTTSPESLYG. The complete CDR3 reads CASTTSPESLYGYTF. The chain couples TRBV2 to TRBJ1-2, with no clear D. Coverage ceases 3 residues before the CDR3 finishes, and the germline J gene fills in the end. Germline V lookup: CDR1 SNHLY, CDR2 FYNNEI. Between the trimmed V and J ends, which lost 9 bases and 4 bases, there was a span of 21 bases. This CDR3 spans 15 amino acids.

Comment on this clone: The CDR3 end lies 3 residues beyond the end of the read and is filled in from the germline J gene. The chain couples TRBV2 to TRBJ2-4; possibly TRBD2 for D (7 bases). Germline loops: CDR1 SNHLY, CDR2 FYNNEI. V lost 7 bases, J lost 9 bases, and 13 bases lay in between. This CDR3 has 12 amino acids. The CDR3 region is CASNKGEGIQYF. CDR3 DNA, as far as it was read: TGTGCCAGCAACAAGGGGGAGGGCATT. Full variable domain (missing parts from reference TRBV2 and TRBJ2-4): EPEVTQTPSHQVTQMGQEVILRCVPISNHLYFYWYRQILGQKVEFLVSFYNNEISEKSEIFDDQFSVERPDGSNFTLKIRSTKLEDSAMYFCASNKGEGIQYFGAGTRLSVL.

This CDR3 reads CASTRGGLAETQYF. The part of the CDR3 DNA that was read is TGCGCCAGCACCCGGGGGGGCCTTGCAGAGACC. This sequence joins TRBV5-1 and TRBJ2-5; 8 bases agree with TRBD2. Sequencing ends 3 residues short of the CDR3 end; the germline J gene provides the rest. This CDR3 contains 14 residues. The junction had 8 bases not matched to a gene; V was cut back by 6 bases and J by 4 bases. The germline gives CDR1 SGHRS, CDR2 YFSETQ.

On this clone itself: The read halts 3 residues ahead of the CDR3 end, with the missing end drawn from the germline J gene. The rearrangement links TRBV10-3 to TRBJ1-2; the match to TRBD1 covers 10 bases. CDR1 is ENHRY and CDR2 is SYGVKD in the germline V gene. CDR3 length: 14 residues. CDR3 DNA (partial): TGTGCCATCAGACCGACAGGGGGCATCAACGAG. Protein product: CAIRPTGGINE. The complete CDR3 sequence is CAIRPTGGINEYTF.

As for this clone: The read finishes 3 residues shy of the CDR3 end, and the germline J gene is used to complete it. J is TRBJ1-1 and V is TRBV20-1, with D unclear. Germline CDR1 DFQATT, CDR2 SNEGSKA (reference sequence). This CDR3 contains 12 residues. The germline V and J ends were trimmed by 7 bases and 3 bases, with 12 bases remaining between them. The CDR3 here is CSEVLRDTEAFF. Incomplete CDR3 DNA: TGCAGTGAGGTGCTTAGGGACACTGAA.

On this clone: The CDR3 extends 3 residues past the end of the read, so its final part is completed from the germline J gene. The rearrangement links TRBV30 to TRBJ1-1; TRBD1 agrees at 8 bases. CDR3 size: 15 residues. The V gene end was trimmed by 0 bases and the J gene end by 3 bases; junction bases not matched to a gene: 6. The V gene's germline CDR1 is GTSNPN and CDR2 SVGIG (reference sequence). Incomplete CDR3 DNA: TGTGCCTGGAGTGTCCGGACAGGGAAAGACACTGAA. Residues: CAWSVRTGKDTE. From start to end, the CDR3 is CAWSVRTGKDTEAFF. The whole variable domain, remainder taken from reference TRBV30 and TRBJ1-1, is SQTIHQWPATLVQPVGSPLSLECTVEGTSNPNLYWYRQAAGRGLQLLFYSVGIGQISSEVPQNLSASRPQDRQFILSSKKLLLSDSGFYLCAWSVRTGKDTEAFFGQGTRLTVV.

As concerns this clone: Other DNA sequences in the same sample also yield this CDR3. The CDR3 sequence is CASSPRGGAGADTQYF. The part of the CDR3 DNA that was read is TGTGCCAGCTCCCCCCGGGGGGGGGCAGGGGCCGATACG. This sequence joins TRBV18 and TRBJ2-3; 8 bases are a match to TRBD2. The read is 3 residues too short to cover the CDR3 end, so that end is filled in from the germline J gene. J gave up 6 bases and V 6 bases, and 14 bases lay outside the gene matches. This CDR3 spans 16 amino acids. Germline V gene sequence: CDR1 KGHSH, CDR2 LQKENI.